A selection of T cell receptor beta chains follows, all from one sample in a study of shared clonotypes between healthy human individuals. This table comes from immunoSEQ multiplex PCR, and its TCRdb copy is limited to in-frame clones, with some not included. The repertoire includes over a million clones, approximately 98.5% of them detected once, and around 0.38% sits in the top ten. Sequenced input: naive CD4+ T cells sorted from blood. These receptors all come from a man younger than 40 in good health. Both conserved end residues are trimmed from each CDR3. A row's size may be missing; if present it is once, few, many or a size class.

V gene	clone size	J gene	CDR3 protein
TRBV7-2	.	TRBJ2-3	ASRQRTSRAITDTQY
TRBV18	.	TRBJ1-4	ASSLDRTTNEKLF
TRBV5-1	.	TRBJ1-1	ASSLWSGSNTEAF
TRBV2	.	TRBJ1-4	ASTAQGAEKLF
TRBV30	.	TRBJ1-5	AWTADRNQPQH
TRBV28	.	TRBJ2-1	ASSLLAGGLNAGGQF
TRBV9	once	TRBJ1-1	ASSVVGNGPNTEAF
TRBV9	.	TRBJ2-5	ASSVDSGTQETQY
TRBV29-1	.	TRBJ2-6	SVSRGANVLT
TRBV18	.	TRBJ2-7	ASGPSGRAYEQY
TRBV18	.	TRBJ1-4	ASSPTSGREKLF
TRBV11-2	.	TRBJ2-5	ASSFYGLQETQY
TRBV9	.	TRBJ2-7	ASSVEGVEGQQY
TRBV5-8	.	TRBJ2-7	ASSLVFGLKSEQY
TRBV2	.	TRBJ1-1	ASTLGPNTEAF
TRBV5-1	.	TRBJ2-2	ASSLEGTSGRVRGELF
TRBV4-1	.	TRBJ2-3	ASSRTRDTQY
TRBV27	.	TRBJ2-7	ASSSSGVFYEQY
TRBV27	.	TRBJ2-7	ASSLVQSYEQY
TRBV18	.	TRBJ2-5	ASSPSLRESPETQY
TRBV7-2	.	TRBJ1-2	ASSQRQGGWYGYT
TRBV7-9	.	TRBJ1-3	ASSLPASGNTIY
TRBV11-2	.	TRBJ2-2	ASTGELTAGQGVAGELF
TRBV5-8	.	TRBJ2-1	ASSWPNKSGIGYNEQF
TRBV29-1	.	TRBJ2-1	SAGGSGRFTEQF
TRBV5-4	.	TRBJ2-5	ASSLDPDGHQETQY
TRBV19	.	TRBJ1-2	ASSMARQSWFYGYT
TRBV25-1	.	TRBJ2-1	ASSAALREQF
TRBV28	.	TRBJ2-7	ASSYSMVSYEQY
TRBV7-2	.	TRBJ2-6	ASSAGTAGANVLT
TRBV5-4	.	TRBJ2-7	ASSTGPYEQY
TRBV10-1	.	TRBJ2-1	ASSESIGKNEQF
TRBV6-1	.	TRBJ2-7	ASTVTGTGAYEQY
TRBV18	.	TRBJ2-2	ASSPLDIYTGELF
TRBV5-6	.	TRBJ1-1	ASSRISAEAF
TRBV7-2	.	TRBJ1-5	ASSGGPMGPQH
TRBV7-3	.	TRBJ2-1	ASSLIPGEDGSYNEQF
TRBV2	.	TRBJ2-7	ASSLTGASYEQY
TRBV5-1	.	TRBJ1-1	ASSWGTGQRNTEAF
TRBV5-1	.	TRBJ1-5	ASSSGTNGDQPQH
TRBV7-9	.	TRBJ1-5	ASSLPGEHQPQH
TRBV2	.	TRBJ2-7	ASRENPGSYEQY
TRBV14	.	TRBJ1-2	ASTEEYGYT
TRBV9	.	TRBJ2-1	ASSPTSGRIGNEQF
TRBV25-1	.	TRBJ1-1	ASSDPQRADTEAF
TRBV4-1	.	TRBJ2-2	ASSPRVITGELF
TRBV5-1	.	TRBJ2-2	ASGEQTTNTGELF
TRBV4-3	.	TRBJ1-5	ASASRINQPQH
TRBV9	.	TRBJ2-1	ASSVDPGTGYGEQF
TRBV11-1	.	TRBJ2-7	ASSTFVGAQIHEQY
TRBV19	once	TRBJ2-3	ASRSDGTQY
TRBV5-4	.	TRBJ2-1	ASSLSGRALNEQF
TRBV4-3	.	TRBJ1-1	ASSQAGASTEAF